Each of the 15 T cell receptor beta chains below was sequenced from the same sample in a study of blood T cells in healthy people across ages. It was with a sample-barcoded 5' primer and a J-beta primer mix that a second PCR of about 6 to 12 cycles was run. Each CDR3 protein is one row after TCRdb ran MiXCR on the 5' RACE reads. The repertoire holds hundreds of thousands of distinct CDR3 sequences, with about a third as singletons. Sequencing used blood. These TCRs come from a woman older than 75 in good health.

CDR3 region: CATSRGNTIYF. The CDR3 region has the DNA TGTGCCACCTCCCGGGGAAACACCATATATTTT. The V gene is TRBV6-5, the J gene TRBJ1-3; unclear D gene. CDR3 length: 11 residues. Germline lookup yields CDR1 MNHEY and CDR2 SVGAGI. V dropped 10 bases and J dropped 4 bases, with 8 bases sitting between them.

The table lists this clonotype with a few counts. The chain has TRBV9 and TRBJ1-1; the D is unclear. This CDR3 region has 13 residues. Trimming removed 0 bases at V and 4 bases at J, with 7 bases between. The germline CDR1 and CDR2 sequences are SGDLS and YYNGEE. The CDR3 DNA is TGTGCCAGCAGCGTAGAGGTTGCCACTGAAGCTTTCTTT. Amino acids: CASSVEVATEAFF.

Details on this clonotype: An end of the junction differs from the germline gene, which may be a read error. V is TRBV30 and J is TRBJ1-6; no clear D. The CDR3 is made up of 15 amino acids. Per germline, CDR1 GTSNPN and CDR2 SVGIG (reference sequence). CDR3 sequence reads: CAWSVSRVRSSPRHF. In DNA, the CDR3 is TGTGCCTGGAGTGTGAGTCGGGTTCGGAGTTCACCCCGCCACTTT.

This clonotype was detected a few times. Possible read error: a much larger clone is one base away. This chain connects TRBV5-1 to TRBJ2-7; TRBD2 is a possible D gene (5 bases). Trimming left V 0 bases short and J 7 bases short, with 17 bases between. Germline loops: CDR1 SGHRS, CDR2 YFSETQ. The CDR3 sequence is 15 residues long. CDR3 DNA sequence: TGCGCCAGCAGCTTGGCCTCGGGGAACTACAATGAGCAGTACTTC. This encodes CASSLASGNYNEQYF.

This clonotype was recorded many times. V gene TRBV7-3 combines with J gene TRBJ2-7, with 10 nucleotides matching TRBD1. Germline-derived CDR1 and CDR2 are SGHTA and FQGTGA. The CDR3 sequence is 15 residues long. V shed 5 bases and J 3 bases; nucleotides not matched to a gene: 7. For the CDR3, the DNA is TGTGCCAGCAGCCTACCCGGGGACAGGGGCTACGAGCAGTACTTC. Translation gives CASSLPGDRGYEQYF.

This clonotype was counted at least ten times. The chain's CDR3 is CAISAPREGWEQFF. The CDR3, as DNA: TGTGCCATCAGTGCCCCCCGGGAGGGATGGGAGCAGTTCTTC. The chain uses TRBV10-3 and TRBJ2-1, with 8 bases that match TRBD2. This CDR3 is built from 14 residues. Per germline, CDR1 ENHRY and CDR2 SYGVKD. Trimming at V came to 4 bases and at J to 10 bases, leaving 9 bases not matched to a gene.

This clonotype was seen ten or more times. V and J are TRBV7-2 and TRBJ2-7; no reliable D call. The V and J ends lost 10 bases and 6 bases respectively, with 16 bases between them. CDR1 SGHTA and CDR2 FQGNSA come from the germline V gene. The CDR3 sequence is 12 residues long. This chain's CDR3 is CATQLDVCEQYF. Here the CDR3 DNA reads TGTGCCACTCAGCTAGATGTCTGCGAGCAGTACTTC.

This CDR3 is CASNCGDRAHTEAFF. The CDR3 DNA sequence: TGTGCCAGCAACTGTGGAGACAGGGCGCACACTGAAGCTTTCTTT. This rearrangement joins TRBV5-6 to TRBJ1-1; TRBD1 aligns across 7 bases. This CDR3 is 15 amino acids long. V lost 6 bases, J lost 3 bases, and 11 bases stayed unmatched. CDR1 and CDR2 (germline): SGHDT, YYEEEE.

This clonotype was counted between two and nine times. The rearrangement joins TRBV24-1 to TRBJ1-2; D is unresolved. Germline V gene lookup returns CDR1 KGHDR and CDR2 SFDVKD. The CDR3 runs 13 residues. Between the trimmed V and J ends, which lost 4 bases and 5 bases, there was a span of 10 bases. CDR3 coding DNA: TGTGCCACCAGTGACGGACCGCTGTATGGCTACACCTTC. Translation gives CATSDGPLYGYTF.

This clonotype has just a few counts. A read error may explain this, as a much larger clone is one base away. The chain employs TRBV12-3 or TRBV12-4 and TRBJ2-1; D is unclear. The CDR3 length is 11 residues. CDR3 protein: CGSTMYNEQFF. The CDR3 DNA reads TGTGGCAGCACCATGTACAATGAGCAGTTCTTC.

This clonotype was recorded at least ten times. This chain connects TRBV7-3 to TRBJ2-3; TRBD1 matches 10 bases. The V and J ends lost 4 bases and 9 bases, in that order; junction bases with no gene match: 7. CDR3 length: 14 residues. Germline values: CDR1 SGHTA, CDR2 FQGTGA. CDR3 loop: CASSSRQGARTQYF. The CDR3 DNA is TGTGCCAGCAGCTCCCGACAGGGGGCAAGGACGCAGTATTTT.

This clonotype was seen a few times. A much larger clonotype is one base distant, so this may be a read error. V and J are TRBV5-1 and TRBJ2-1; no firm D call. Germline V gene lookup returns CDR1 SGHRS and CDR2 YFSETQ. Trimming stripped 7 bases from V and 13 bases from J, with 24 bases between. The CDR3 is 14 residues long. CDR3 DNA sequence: TGCGCCAGCTCACCAGCCTTGTCAAAAGAGACCCAGTTCTTC. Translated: CASSPALSKETQFF.

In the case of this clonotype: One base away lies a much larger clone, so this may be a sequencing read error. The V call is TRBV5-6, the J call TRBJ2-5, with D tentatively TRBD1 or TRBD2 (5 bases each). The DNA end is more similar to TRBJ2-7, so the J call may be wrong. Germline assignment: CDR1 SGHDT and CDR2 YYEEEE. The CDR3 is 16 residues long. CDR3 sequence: CASSLPSGRRTCEQYF. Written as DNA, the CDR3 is TGTGCCAGCAGCCTCCCCTCGGGGCGGAGAACCTGCGAGCAGTACTTC.

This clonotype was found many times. CDR3 nucleotides: TGTGCCAGCAGCTTACGGCGGGGGGCCCTACAAGAGACCCAGTACTTC. This sequence encodes CASSLRRGALQETQYF. The rearrangement links TRBV7-2 to TRBJ2-5; 8 bases fit TRBD2. Per germline, CDR1 SGHTA and CDR2 FQGNSA. This CDR3 has 16 amino acids. The J segment lost 2 bases and the V segment lost 2 bases, leaving 7 bases of the junction unmatched.

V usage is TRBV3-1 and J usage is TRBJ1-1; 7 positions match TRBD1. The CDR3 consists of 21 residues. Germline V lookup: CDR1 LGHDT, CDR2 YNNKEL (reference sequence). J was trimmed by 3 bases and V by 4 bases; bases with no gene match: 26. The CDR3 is CASSPGAGNSQGRGGDTEAFF. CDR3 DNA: TGTGCCAGCAGCCCCGGGGCCGGAAATTCACAGGGGAGGGGGGGCGACACTGAAGCTTTCTTT.